These T cell receptor beta chains were read from a single sample in a study of chemoradiotherapy in HPV16-positive cancers. Profiling relied on immunoSEQ multiplex PCR, and the TCRdb table lists in-frame clones only, not all of them. The sample yields under 8,500 clones, around 90% seen once. This sample comprised blood, obtained from a patient who underwent chemoradiotherapy. The receptor source for this set is a human donor with HPV-associated anogenital cancer. Each CDR3 is given with its conserved first and last residue. A D gene is named only where the DNA matches it firmly. Where a row states a size, it is once, few, many or the class of an expanded clone; other rows omit it.

.,TRBV12-5,.,TRBJ2-2,TGTGCTAGTTTGGACAGTAACACCGGGGAGCTGTTTTTT,CASLDSNTGELFF
.,TRBV5-1,.,TRBJ2-2,TGCGCCAGCAGCCGGGGGCAGGTCCCCGGGGAGCTGTTTTTT,CASSRGQVPGELFF
.,TRBV15,.,TRBJ2-3,TGTGCCACCAGCCCTTCCTGGGGGGCAGGTACGCAGTATTTT,CATSPSWGAGTQYF
.,TRBV19,TRBD1,TRBJ1-2,TGTGCCAGTAGTCCTGCAGGGGGGGACCCCTATGGCTACACCTTC,CASSPAGGDPYGYTF
.,TRBV5-1,.,TRBJ2-3,TGCGCCAGCAGCTTGGCGGGCCCTAGCACAGATACGCAGTATTTT,CASSLAGPSTDTQYF
.,TRBV9,.,TRBJ1-1,TGTGCCAGCAGCCGGGGACGGAACACTGAAGCTTTCTTT,CASSRGRNTEAFF
.,TRBV19,.,TRBJ1-2,TGTGCCAGTAGTATCCGGGACACTTATGGCTACACCTTC,CASSIRDTYGYTF
.,TRBV15,.,TRBJ1-2,TGTGCCACCAGCAGAGATGGCAGGGGAAGTGGCTACACCTTC,CATSRDGRGSGYTF
.,TRBV6-5,.,TRBJ1-2,TGTGCCAGCAGTTACCTCGACAGCTATGGCTACACCTTC,CASSYLDSYGYTF
.,TRBV9,TRBD1,TRBJ2-1,TGTGCCAGCAGCGCGACAGGGGGAATATCCTACAATGAGCAGTTCTTC,CASSATGGISYNEQFF
.,TRBV5-5,.,TRBJ1-2,TGTGCCAGCAGCTTGGACGGGGACGGCCGGGGGTACACCTTC,CASSLDGDGRGYTF
.,TRBV27,TRBD1,TRBJ2-1,TGTGCCAGCAGTTTAAGGTTTGGGACAGGGGGCCATGAGCAGTTCTTC,CASSLRFGTGGHEQFF
.,TRBV5-1,TRBD2,TRBJ2-5,TGCGCCAGCAGCTCACTAGCGGGCTTTCAAGAGACCCAGTACTTC,CASSSLAGFQETQYF
.,TRBV7-2,.,TRBJ2-2,TGTGCCAGCAGCTTTGGGGGACGGAACACCGGGGAGCTGTTTTTT,CASSFGGRNTGELFF
.,TRBV29-1,TRBD1,TRBJ1-2,TGCAGCTCACGGGACAGGGTTAGCATTGACTATGGCTACACCTTC,CSSRDRVSIDYGYTF
.,TRBV6-5,.,TRBJ2-2,TGTGCCAGCAGTTACTCGGGAGGGGGGAACACCGGGGAGCTGTTTTTT,CASSYSGGGNTGELFF
.,TRBV11-2,.,TRBJ1-3,TGTGCCAGCAGCTTAACACCTCTCTCTGGAAACACCATATATTTT,CASSLTPLSGNTIYF
.,TRBV19,.,TRBJ1-5,TGTGCCAGTAGTCGAGGGGGACTGAGCAATCAGCCCCAGCATTTT,CASSRGGLSNQPQHF
.,TRBV30,TRBD2,TRBJ2-5,TGTGCCTGTGGGACTAGCGGGGGTAGAGAGACCCAGTACTTC,CACGTSGGRETQYF
.,TRBV5-4,.,TRBJ2-7,TGTGCCAGCAGCTTGGTAGGCGGCGAGCAGTACTTC,CASSLVGGEQYF
.,TRBV30,.,TRBJ2-1,TGTGCCCAGACTCGTTACTCCTACAATGAGCAGTTCTTC,CAQTRYSYNEQFF
.,TRBV21-1,.,TRBJ2-3,TGTGCCAGCAGCAAAGTGCTAGCGGGGGTCATCACAGATACGCAGTATTTT,CASSKVLAGVITDTQYF
.,TRBV5-6,.,TRBJ1-2,TGTGCCAGCAGCTCCGAGTATGGCTACACCTTC,CASSSEYGYTF
.,TRBV5-6,.,TRBJ2-7,TGTGCCAGCAGTCTGGGACGGCCGCTTTCCTACGAGCAGTACTTC,CASSLGRPLSYEQYF
.,TRBV5-1,TRBD1,TRBJ2-1,TGCGCCAGCAGCTTGATGACAGGGAATGAGCAGTTCTTC,CASSLMTGNEQFF
.,TRBV5-6,.,TRBJ2-1,TGTGCCAGCAGCGTTCACAATGAGCAGTTCTTC,CASSVHNEQFF
few,TRBV10-3,.,TRBJ2-2,TGTGCCATCAGTGACGTCCAGGGCCCGAACACCGGGGAGCTGTTTTTT,CAISDVQGPNTGELFF
.,TRBV6-1,TRBD1,TRBJ1-3,TGTGCCAGCAGTGACGACAGGGGCTCTGGAAACACCATATATTTT,CASSDDRGSGNTIYF
.,TRBV6-1,.,TRBJ2-7,TGTGCCAGCAGACTCGCATACGAGCAGTACTTC,CASRLAYEQYF
.,TRBV10-3,.,TRBJ1-6,TGTGCCATCAGTGACGGGGTAACCGCGGGTTCACCCCTCCACTTT,CAISDGVTAGSPLHF
.,TRBV9,TRBD1,TRBJ2-3,TGTGCCAGCAGCCCGACAGGGTTAAGCACAGATACGCAGTATTTT,CASSPTGLSTDTQYF
.,TRBV19,TRBD1,TRBJ1-4,TGTGCCAGTAGTATTATTGGCCAGGGGGCTGCTGAAAAACTGTTTTTT,CASSIIGQGAAEKLFF
.,TRBV7-9,TRBD1,TRBJ2-5,TGTGCCAGCAGCCGGACAGGGGGCTCGAGGTACCAAGAGACCCAGTACTTC,CASSRTGGSRYQETQYF
.,TRBV4-1,.,TRBJ2-7,TGCGCCAGCAGCCAAGATAGGGGGGCATCCTACGAGCAGTACTTC,CASSQDRGASYEQYF
few,TRBV11-3,.,TRBJ1-2,TGTGCCAGCAGCTTGGACGGGGACGGCCGGGGGTACACCTTC,CASSLDGDGRGYTF
.,TRBV27,.,TRBJ1-5,TGTGCCAGCAGTTTACAGGGACAGCCCCAGCATTTT,CASSLQGQPQHF
.,TRBV7-8,TRBD1,TRBJ1-1,TGTGCCAGCAGCTCGGGACAGGGGGTCAACACTGAAGCTTTCTTT,CASSSGQGVNTEAFF
once,TRBV5-1,TRBD2,TRBJ2-7,TGCGCCAGCAGCTTGGAACTAGCGGGAGCTTACGAGCAGTACTTC,CASSLELAGAYEQYF
once,TRBV2,.,TRBJ2-3,TGTGCCAGCTTAGCAGGGAGTAGTACAGATACGCAGTATTTT,CASLAGSSTDTQYF
.,TRBV30,.,TRBJ2-3,TGTGCCTGCAAGGGGGTCGGCACAGATACGCAGTATTTT,CACKGVGTDTQYF
.,TRBV5-6,TRBD2,TRBJ2-5,TGTGCCAGCAGCTTGCTGGCGGGGGGCAGAGAGACCCAGTACTTC,CASSLLAGGRETQYF
.,TRBV7-9,.,TRBJ1-5,TGTGCCAGCAGCTTAGAGGATCAGCCCCAGCATTTT,CASSLEDQPQHF
.,TRBV2,TRBD2,TRBJ2-1,TGTGCCAGCAGTAGAGGGACTAGCGGGGGGGCCAATGAGCAGTTCTTC,CASSRGTSGGANEQFF
.,TRBV5-4,.,TRBJ2-2,TGTGCCAGCAGCCCGGGCGGGATCAGGGTGGCCGGGGAGCTGTTTTTT,CASSPGGIRVAGELFF
.,TRBV29-1,TRBD1,TRBJ2-7,TGCAGCGTTTACACAGGGGGCGAGCAGTACTTC,CSVYTGGEQYF
.,TRBV7-2,.,TRBJ2-5,TGTGCCAGCAGCTTGGGGTCAGAGACCCAGTACTTC,CASSLGSETQYF